This T cell receptor beta chain stems from a study of Graves' ophthalmopathy and Graves' hyperthyroidism. Amplified material comprised TCR beta CDR3 regions derived from RNA transcripts. The first round was an RT-PCR with HTBI primers, and the second round was a multiplex PCR. TCRdb passed the multiplex PCR reads through MiXCR, listing each CDR3 protein once. This sample yields 150,000 to 200,000 distinct CDR3 sequences, of which around two fifths are seen a single time; roughly 8.9% belongs to the top ten. This TCR came from a man aged 25-40 years with Graves' ophthalmopathy. Sequenced: peripheral blood.

The CDR3 DNA follows: TGTGCCAGCAGTTCTACCAGGGACAATCAAGAGACCCAGTACTTC. Its protein product is CASSSTRDNQETQYF. The chain has TRBV12-3 or TRBV12-4 and TRBJ2-5; tentatively, D is TRBD1 (6 bases). V dropped 4 bases and J dropped 2 bases, with 14 bases sitting between them. CDR3 length: 15 residues.